Each of the 8 T cell receptor beta chains below was sequenced from the same sample in a study of Graves' ophthalmopathy and Graves' hyperthyroidism. The authors amplified TCR beta CDR3 regions, and they did so from RNA transcripts for repertoire sequencing. Second-round multiplex PCR followed a first-round RT-PCR using HTBI primers. Each CDR3 protein is one row after TCRdb ran MiXCR on the multiplex PCR reads. The sample lists over a million distinct CDR3 sequences; roughly 35% were seen once. The sample taken for sequencing was peripheral blood or thyroid tissue (not recorded which). The source of these receptors is an adult man with Graves' hyperthyroidism.

This clonotype was detected many times. The chain is built from TRBV7-9 and TRBJ2-7; D ambiguous. CDR3 length: 12 residues. The V and J ends lost 3 bases and 7 bases respectively, with 10 bases between them. Germline V CDR1 and CDR2: SEHNR, FQNEAQ (reference sequence). CDR3 DNA: TGTGCCAGCAGCTTGGCAGGCAGGGAGCAGTACTTC. Translating it yields CASSLAGREQYF.

Only a few counts were recorded for this clonotype. This chain uses TRBV30 with TRBJ1-1; D gene ambiguous. CDR1 GTSNPN and CDR2 SVGIG come from the germline V gene (reference sequence). Trimming left V 1 base short and J 1 base short, with 7 bases between. The CDR3 spans 13 residues. The CDR3 protein is CAWSGRKNTEAFF. The DNA of the CDR3 is TGTGCCTGGAGTGGACGGAAGAACACTGAAGCTTTCTTT.

This chain connects TRBV30 to TRBJ1-6; D possibly corresponds to TRBD1 (5 bases). Germline assignment: CDR1 GTSNPN and CDR2 SVGIG (reference sequence). The CDR3 extends over 15 amino acids. Trimming removed 3 bases at V and 7 bases at J, with 16 bases between. CDR3 protein: CAWSGDRQRNSPLHF. The CDR3 nucleotides are TGTGCCTGGAGCGGCGACAGACAGAGGAATTCACCCCTCCACTTT.

In its sample, this clonotype was seen many times. The V and J genes are TRBV29-1 and TRBJ2-2; D may be TRBD1 (6 bases). Germline-derived CDR1 and CDR2 are SQVTM and ANQGSEA. The germline V and J ends were trimmed by 3 bases and 0 bases, with 8 bases remaining between them. The CDR3 loop spans 14 amino acids. Here the CDR3 DNA reads TGCAGCGTTGAGGGGACACCGAACACCGGGGAGCTGTTTTTT. It encodes CSVEGTPNTGELFF.

This clonotype was found a few times. This chain joins TRBV7-3 and TRBJ2-2; TRBD2 aligns across 10 bases. Per the germline V gene, CDR1 is SGHTA and CDR2 is FQGTGA. The CDR3 runs 14 residues. Trimming took 3 bases from V and 6 from J; bases not matched to a gene: 1. CDR3 protein: CASSFLAGAGELFF. The CDR3 bases are TGTGCCAGCAGCTTCCTAGCGGGAGCCGGGGAGCTGTTTTTT.

This clonotype was observed a handful of times. The chain is built from TRBV4-1 and TRBJ1-2; 9 positions agree with TRBD1. Trimming at V came to 2 bases and at J to 3 bases, leaving 4 bases not matched to a gene. CDR1 and CDR2 from the germline V gene are MGHRA and YSYEKL. The length of the CDR3 is 15 residues. CDR3 nucleotides: TGCGCCAGCAGCCAACCGACAGGGGGACACTATGGCTACACCTTC. This sequence encodes CASSQPTGGHYGYTF.

Ten or more counts support this clonotype. The J gene is TRBJ2-7, the V gene TRBV4-3; D not certain. The CDR3 has 14 amino acids. The ends were cut back, 1 base at V and 0 bases at J, with 7 bases in the middle. The germline CDR1 and CDR2 sequences are LGHNA and YSLEER. DNA of the CDR3: TGCGCCAGCAGCCAAGTTACCAGCTCCTACGAGCAGTACTTC. Its translation is CASSQVTSSYEQYF.

The chain has TRBV29-1 and TRBJ2-7; tentative D call: TRBD1 (5 bases). Trimming left V 1 base short and J 6 bases short, with 16 bases between. In germline, CDR1 is SQVTM, CDR2 ANQGSEA. CDR3 length: 14 amino acids. The CDR3 sequence is CSVEVGQGGREQYF. The CDR3 region has the DNA TGCAGCGTTGAAGTTGGGCAGGGCGGTCGCGAGCAGTACTTC.